This is a list of T cell receptor beta chains from one sample in a study of CD4 T cells in relation to SARS-CoV-2 and coronaviruses. Their recognized antigens are unknown. Only in-frame clones appear in the TCRdb table, and some are missing; sequencing was by immunoSEQ multiplex PCR. The sample carries about 39,000 clones, more than 65% recorded once. Specimen: memory CD4+ T cells from PBMCs, cultured in vitro. The source of these receptors is an adult with COVID-19. CDR3s leave out the opening cysteine and the closing phenylalanine or tryptophan. A D gene is named only where the DNA matches it firmly.

CDR3 protein | J gene | V gene | D gene
ASSSLGTSGSTDTQY | TRBJ2-3 | TRBV11-3 | TRBD2
ASSPQGTGGYGYT | TRBJ1-2 | TRBV4-3 | TRBD1
ASSFSYEQY | TRBJ2-7 | TRBV28 | .
ASSQTGGVSEKLF | TRBJ1-4 | TRBV28 | TRBD1
ASTRYGGGETQY | TRBJ2-5 | TRBV7-2 | .
ASRIGLASEQY | TRBJ2-7 | TRBV5-1 | TRBD2
ASSRSGAMHEQY | TRBJ2-7 | TRBV5-1 | .
ASSQGTGWYNEQF | TRBJ2-1 | TRBV5-1 | TRBD1
ASSLARNAYNEQF | TRBJ2-1 | TRBV7-2 | .
ASSTQGIRTDTQY | TRBJ2-3 | TRBV5-1 | .
AIRKGGTSGYEQY | TRBJ2-7 | TRBV10-3 | TRBD2
ASSWIGGNQPQH | TRBJ1-5 | TRBV6-2/TRBV6-3 | .
ATSRDGGAGNEQF | TRBJ2-1 | TRBV15 | TRBD2
ASTLIRGGYGYT | TRBJ1-2 | TRBV6-5 | .
ASSLIQGASPNEKLF | TRBJ1-4 | TRBV28 | TRBD1
ASAPPGAIVEQY | TRBJ2-7 | TRBV19 | .
ASSSDRWSYEQY | TRBJ2-7 | TRBV5-1 | TRBD1
ASSLDPRSGSPKNIQY | TRBJ2-4 | TRBV5-1 | TRBD2
ASSLGVPRSSYNSPLH | TRBJ1-6 | TRBV28 | .
ASSQDVGRGVYGYT | TRBJ1-2 | TRBV4-3 | TRBD1
ASSYLAGVSGELF | TRBJ2-2 | TRBV5-1 | TRBD2
ASSERTQLTGELF | TRBJ2-2 | TRBV2 | .
ASSSNRTRGHNEQF | TRBJ2-1 | TRBV11-3 | .
ASSQVESNQPQH | TRBJ1-5 | TRBV16 | .
ASSMILGQGAGSTDTQY | TRBJ2-3 | TRBV19 | TRBD1
ASSPRQGGNSPLH | TRBJ1-6 | TRBV9 | TRBD1
ASSPRGGIQQF | TRBJ2-1 | TRBV3-1/TRBV3-2 | .
ASSFGTSEHNEQF | TRBJ2-1 | TRBV6-5 | TRBD2
ASSGGLAVTYEQY | TRBJ2-7 | TRBV3-1/TRBV3-2 | TRBD2
ASSLGDPQY | TRBJ2-7 | TRBV7-9 | .
ASALAGAKNIQY | TRBJ2-4 | TRBV5-5 | TRBD2
ASSIRPPARDPPNEQF | TRBJ2-1 | TRBV19 | .
ASSSKPGTSGIFTGELF | TRBJ2-2 | TRBV11-2 | TRBD2
ASTGTGGIEQF | TRBJ2-1 | TRBV12-3/TRBV12-4 | TRBD1
AWSVAGGYEQY | TRBJ2-7 | TRBV30 | TRBD2
ASSRAGEQF | TRBJ2-1 | TRBV11-3 | .
ASKSVSGPSSYNEQF | TRBJ2-1 | TRBV27 | .
ASSLADPYNSPLH | TRBJ1-6 | TRBV7-8 | .
ASSMRGQLQETQY | TRBJ2-5 | TRBV19 | TRBD1
ASSLGLAGGTGELF | TRBJ2-2 | TRBV7-2 | TRBD2
ASRDFGTISSYEQY | TRBJ2-7 | TRBV2 | .
ASSQTSGLSYEQY | TRBJ2-7 | TRBV4-1 | TRBD2